The clone carrying this T cell receptor (beta chain) has more than one count but fewer than ten. Its antigen is undetermined. The sample belongs to a study of T cell repertoires in cytomegalovirus infection. Background on the study: Public TCR beta signatures provided an indication of both CMV infection and a matching HLA type.

The study's findings and limits: The ex vivo response showed dominance by HLA-C-restricted CMV-specific TCR beta clonotypes. Cumulative frequency of public TCR beta families picked out carriers of CMV plus the relevant HLA.

From the reads, TCRdb called clonotypes with MiXCR, one entry per CDR3 protein. The sample has almost 550,000 distinct CDR3 sequences, about 15% seen once. The TCR sequence derives from a human donor in good health (CMV status not recorded). Some clones in this sample may be carry-over from other donors' samples. Sequencing was carried out using CD8+ T cells from PBMCs.

The chain's CDR3 is CASSLSGERGADTQYF. CDR3 bases: TGTGCCAGCAGCCTCAGTGGAGAGCGGGGGGCAGATACGCAGTATTTT. The rearrangement joins TRBV7-9 to TRBJ2-3; 9 bases are a match to TRBD2. V was clipped by 5 bases and J by 4 bases; unmatched bases: 10. Per the germline V gene, CDR1 is SEHNR and CDR2 is FQNEAQ (reference sequence). CDR3 size: 16 residues.